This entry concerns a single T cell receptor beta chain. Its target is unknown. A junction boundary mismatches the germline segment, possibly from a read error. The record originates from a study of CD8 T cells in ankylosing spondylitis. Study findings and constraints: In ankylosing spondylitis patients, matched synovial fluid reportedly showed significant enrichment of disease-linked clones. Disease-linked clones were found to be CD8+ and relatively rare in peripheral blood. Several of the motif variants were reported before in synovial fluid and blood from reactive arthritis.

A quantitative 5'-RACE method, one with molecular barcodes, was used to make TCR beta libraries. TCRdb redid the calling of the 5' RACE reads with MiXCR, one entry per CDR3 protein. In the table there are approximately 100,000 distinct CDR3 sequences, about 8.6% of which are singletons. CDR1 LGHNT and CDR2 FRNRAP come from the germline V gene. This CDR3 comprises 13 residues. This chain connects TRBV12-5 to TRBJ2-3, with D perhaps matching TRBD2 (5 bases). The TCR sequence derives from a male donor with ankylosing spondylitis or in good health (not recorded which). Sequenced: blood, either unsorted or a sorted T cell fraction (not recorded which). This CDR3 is CASSLRDTDTQYF. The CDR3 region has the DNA TGTGCTAGTAGTTTACGGGACACAGATACGCAGTATTTT.